The 14 T cell receptor beta chains presented below share a single source sample, sequenced in a study of cytomegalovirus exposure and HLA in healthy donors. PCR was performed using 60 Vbeta and 13 Jbeta primers. Sequencing used immunoSEQ multiplex PCR; TCRdb keeps in-frame clones, though not all of them. This sample contains 190,000 or so clones. Sample: PBMCs. These receptors were taken from a boy between 5 and 17 years old in good health and CMV-seronegative.

Comment on this clone: The identical CDR3 is also encoded by other nucleotide sequences in the sample. V and J are TRBV10-3 and TRBJ1-1, with D possibly being TRBD1 (5 bases). Trimming removed 4 bases at V and 0 bases at J, with 12 bases between. Germline lookup yields CDR1 ENHRY and CDR2 SYGVKD. The CDR3 contains 15 residues. Here the CDR3 DNA reads TGTGCCATCAGTGCCTCAGGACATCTGAACACTGAAGCTTTCTTT. Protein product: CAISASGHLNTEAFF.

The CDR3 DNA reads TGCGCCAGCAGCCAAGCAACGCTAGCGGGTAAAGAGACCCAGTACTTC. It specifies CASSQATLAGKETQYF. This chain joins TRBV4-1 and TRBJ2-5; 8 positions match TRBD2. The germline V gene encodes CDR1 MGHRA and CDR2 YSYEKL. J was trimmed by 3 bases and V by 1 base; bases with no gene match: 7. This CDR3 comprises 16 residues.

The chain employs TRBV11-3 and TRBJ2-3; a weak D match, TRBD2 (6 bases). This CDR3 spans 16 amino acids. Deletions cut 1 base from V and 1 base from J, with 12 bases between. Germline-derived CDR1 and CDR2 are SGHNT and YENEEA. The CDR3 protein is CASSLATGTGTDTQYF. The CDR3 DNA follows: TGTGCCAGCAGCTTAGCCACCGGGACTGGCACAGATACGCAGTATTTT.

This sequence joins TRBV7-9 and TRBJ1-6, with D tentatively TRBD1 (6 bases). Germline V gene data show CDR1 as SEHNR and CDR2 as FQNEAQ (reference sequence). The V and J ends lost 6 bases and 8 bases respectively, with 11 bases between them. The CDR3 contains 13 residues. The CDR3 is CASSIRGDSPLHF. CDR3 nucleotide sequence: TGTGCCAGCAGTATCAGGGGAGATTCACCCCTCCACTTT.

This chain connects TRBV6-5 to TRBJ1-6, with TRBD1 as a possible D gene (6 bases). V gave up 5 bases and J gave up 9 bases, with 11 bases separating them. The CDR3 is made up of 13 amino acids. CDR1 and CDR2 from the germline V gene are MNHEY and SVGAGI. Here the CDR3 reads CASSRGQPSPLHF. For the CDR3, the DNA is TGTGCCAGCAGTCGCGGACAGCCTTCACCCCTCCACTTT.

The V and J genes are TRBV28 and TRBJ1-5; 9 bases line up with TRBD1. The CDR3 length is 15 residues. Germline CDR1 MDHEN, CDR2 SYDVKM. V lost 5 bases to trimming and J lost 6 bases; unmatched junction nucleotides: 8. CDR3 in DNA: TGTGCCAGCAGTGGGGACAGGGAGTTAGGTCAGCCCCAGCATTTT. This codes for CASSGDRELGQPQHF.

The V and J genes are TRBV29-1 and TRBJ1-2, with 12 bases that match TRBD1. The germline CDR1 and CDR2 sequences are SQVTM and ANQGSEA. The CDR3 sequence is 14 residues long. V lost 7 bases, J lost 6 bases, and 9 bases stayed unmatched. In DNA form, the CDR3 reads TGCAGCGCCACCGGGACAGGGGGCCGGGATGGCTACACCTTC. Its protein product is CSATGTGGRDGYTF.

To note about this clone: This specimen includes other DNA sequences encoding the same CDR3. The rearrangement joins TRBV6-4 to TRBJ2-3, with 11 positions matching TRBD2. J gave up 6 bases and V 0 bases, and 2 bases lay outside the gene matches. This CDR3 spans 15 amino acids. Germline V gene data show CDR1 as MRHNA and CDR2 as SNTAGT. The DNA of the CDR3 is TGTGCCAGCAGTGACTCTAGCGGGGGGGCCGATACGCAGTATTTT. Encoded protein: CASSDSSGGADTQYF.

The V and J genes are TRBV5-4 and TRBJ2-1, with TRBD1 matching 9 bases. Trimming took 4 bases from V and 7 from J; bases not matched to a gene: 9. CDR1 is SGHNT, CDR2 YYREEE, per germline (reference sequence). The CDR3 has 15 residues. CDR3 coding DNA: TGTGCCAGCAGCGACCTACAGGGGGCTCCGAATGAGCAGTTCTTC. This sequence encodes CASSDLQGAPNEQFF.

The chain links TRBV7-8 to TRBJ1-3; 7 nucleotides align to TRBD1. The germline V gene encodes CDR1 SGHVS and CDR2 FQNEAQ. The V and J ends lost 0 bases and 0 bases, in that order; junction bases with no gene match: 2. This CDR3 has 16 amino acids. CDR3 sequence reads: CASSLARTGSGNTIYF. The CDR3, as DNA: TGTGCCAGCAGCTTAGCTCGGACAGGCTCTGGAAACACCATATATTTT.

The rearrangement joins TRBV2 to TRBJ1-6; no clear D. CDR1 and CDR2 (germline): SNHLY, FYNNEI. V lost 3 bases, J lost 5 bases, and 17 bases lay in between. This CDR3 region has 17 residues. CDR3 bases: TGTGCCAGCAGTGATGGTACAGATTTCTATGATAATTCACCCCTCCACTTT. It yields the protein CASSDGTDFYDNSPLHF.

This chain uses TRBV29-1 with TRBJ2-3, with D possibly being TRBD1 (6 bases). Per germline, CDR1 SQVTM and CDR2 ANQGSEA. Trimming removed 4 bases at V and 0 bases at J, with 8 bases between. This CDR3 has 13 amino acids. CDR3 sequence reads: CSVVGQSTDTQYF. CDR3 nucleotides: TGCAGCGTTGTCGGACAGAGCACAGATACGCAGTATTTT.

The chain carries TRBV6-5 and TRBJ1-1; D gene ambiguous. V was clipped by 0 bases and J by 0 bases, with 5 bases between them. Germline V gene data show CDR1 as MNHEY and CDR2 as SVGAGI. The CDR3 runs 14 residues. CDR3 nucleotide sequence: TGTGCCAGCAGTTACTCGGCTCTGAACACTGAAGCTTTCTTT. Protein product: CASSYSALNTEAFF.

This rearrangement joins TRBV29-1 to TRBJ1-5; no reliable D call. V was cut by 7 bases and J by 0 bases, with 10 bases left in between. This CDR3 has 13 amino acids. The germline gives CDR1 SQVTM, CDR2 ANQGSEA. The CDR3 spells CSARTDSNQPQHF. The CDR3 bases are TGCAGCGCTAGGACTGATAGCAATCAGCCCCAGCATTTT.